This TCR beta chain was sequenced during a study of radiotherapy plus CTLA-4 blockade in lung cancer. As for the study in general: In approximately 17% of patients, objective responses were seen; roughly 30% had disease control. Points from the study as a whole: An expansion of tumor-derived TCR clones occurred in blood after radiotherapy plus ipilimumab. Interferon-beta, together with early blood T cell clone dynamics, reportedly best predicted response.

Note on this clone: Its cognate antigen is unknown.

The protocol was immunoSEQ multiplex PCR, while the TCRdb copy is restricted to in-frame clones and leaves out a portion. Among approximately 14,000 clones listed, about 71% were seen once. Germline assignment: CDR1 SGHAT and CDR2 FQNNGV. Germline trimming cut 2 bases from V and 0 bases from J; bases unmatched to any gene: 2. The CDR3 length is 18 residues. The rearrangement uses TRBV11-2 and TRBJ2-2, with TRBD2 identical over 14 bases. Sequencing was performed on peripheral blood, taken from a patient treated with radiotherapy plus ipilimumab. The source is a human donor with non-small cell lung cancer whose response to radiotherapy plus ipilimumab could not be evaluated. The CDR3: CASSLRTSGGSNTGELFF. CDR3 DNA: TGTGCCAGCAGCTTACGGACTAGCGGGGGGTCGAACACCGGGGAGCTGTTTTTT.